The text below deals with one T cell receptor beta chain. What it binds is unknown. The sample originates from a study of cytomegalovirus exposure and HLA in healthy donors. Whole-study findings and limits: Most of the CMV-associated TCR beta chains (in a later analysis) appeared to be HLA-restricted. Specific recognition of CMV antigens was confirmed in vitro for a few chains (all CMV-associated).

PCR primers comprised 60 Vbeta and 13 Jbeta primers. Some clones are missing from TCRdb's copy, which holds only in-frame ones; the method was immunoSEQ multiplex PCR. Of about 76,000 clones listed, around 65% were seen once; the top ten hold roughly 4.9%. Despite likely unrecorded immune exposures, the donors were nominally healthy at the time of sampling. Germline V gives CDR1 SEHNR, CDR2 FQNEAQ (reference sequence). The CDR3 runs 14 residues. The sample was PBMCs. The clonotype originates from a man aged 60 to 69 in good health and CMV-seropositive. The chain carries TRBV7-9 and TRBJ2-5, with D possibly TRBD1 on 6 matching bases. The J call may be mistaken, given a closer DNA end match to TRBJ2-7. CDR3 nucleotide sequence: TGTGCCAGCAGCCCGGTACAGGGCCCCTACGAGCAGTACTTC. Its translation is CASSPVQGPYEQYF.